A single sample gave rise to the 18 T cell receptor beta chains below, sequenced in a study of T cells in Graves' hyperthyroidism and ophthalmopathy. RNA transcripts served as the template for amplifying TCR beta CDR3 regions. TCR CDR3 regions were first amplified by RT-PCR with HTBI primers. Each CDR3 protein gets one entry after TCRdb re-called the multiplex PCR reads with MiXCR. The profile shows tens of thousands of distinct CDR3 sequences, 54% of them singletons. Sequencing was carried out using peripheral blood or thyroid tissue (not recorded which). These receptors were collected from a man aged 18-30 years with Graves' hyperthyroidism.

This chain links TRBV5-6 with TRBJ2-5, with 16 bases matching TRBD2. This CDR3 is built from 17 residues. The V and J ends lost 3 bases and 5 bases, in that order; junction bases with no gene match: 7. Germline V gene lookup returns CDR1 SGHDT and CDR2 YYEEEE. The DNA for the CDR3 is TGTGCCAGCAGCTCCCCGGGACTAGCGGGGGGGCAGGAGACCCAGTACTTC. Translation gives CASSSPGLAGGQETQYF.

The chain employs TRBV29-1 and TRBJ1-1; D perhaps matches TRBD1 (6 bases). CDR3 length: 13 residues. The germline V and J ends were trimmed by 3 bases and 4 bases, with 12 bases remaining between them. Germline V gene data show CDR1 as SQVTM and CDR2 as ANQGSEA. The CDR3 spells CSVDAGVITEAFF. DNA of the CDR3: TGCAGCGTTGACGCAGGGGTGATCACTGAAGCTTTCTTT.

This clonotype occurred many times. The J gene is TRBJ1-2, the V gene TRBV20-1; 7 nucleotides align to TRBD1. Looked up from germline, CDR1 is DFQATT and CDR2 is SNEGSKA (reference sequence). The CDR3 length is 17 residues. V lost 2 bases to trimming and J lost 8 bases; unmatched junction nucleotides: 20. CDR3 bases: TGCAGTGCTAGAATCTCGCCAGGGGGAGCTTACTCTAGCGGCTACACCTTC. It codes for CSARISPGGAYSSGYTF.

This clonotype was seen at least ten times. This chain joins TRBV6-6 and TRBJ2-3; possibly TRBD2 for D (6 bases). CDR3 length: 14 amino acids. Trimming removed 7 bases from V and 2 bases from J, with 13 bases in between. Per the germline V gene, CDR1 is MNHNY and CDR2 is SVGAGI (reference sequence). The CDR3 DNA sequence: TGTGCCAGCAATCGCGGGGCACTCACAGATACGCAGTATTTT. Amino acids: CASNRGALTDTQYF.

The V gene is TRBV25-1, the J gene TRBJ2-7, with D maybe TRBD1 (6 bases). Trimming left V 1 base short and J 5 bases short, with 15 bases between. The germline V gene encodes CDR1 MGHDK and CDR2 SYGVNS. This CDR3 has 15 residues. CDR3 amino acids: CASSEWVTGFHEQYF. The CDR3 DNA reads TGTGCCAGCAGTGAATGGGTGACAGGCTTCCACGAGCAGTACTTC.

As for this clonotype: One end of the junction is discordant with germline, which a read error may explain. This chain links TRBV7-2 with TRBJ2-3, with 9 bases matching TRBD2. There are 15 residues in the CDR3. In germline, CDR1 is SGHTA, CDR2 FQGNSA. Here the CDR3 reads CASSHQAGGPDTRYF. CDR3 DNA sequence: TGCGCCAGCAGCCATCAAGCGGGAGGACCAGATACGCGGTATTTT.

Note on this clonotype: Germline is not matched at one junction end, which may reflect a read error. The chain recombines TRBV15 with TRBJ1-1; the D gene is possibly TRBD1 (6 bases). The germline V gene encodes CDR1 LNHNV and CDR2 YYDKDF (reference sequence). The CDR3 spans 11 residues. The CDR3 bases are TGCCAGCAGTTCTACCGACAGGCCACCTTCTTT. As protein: CQQFYRQATFF.

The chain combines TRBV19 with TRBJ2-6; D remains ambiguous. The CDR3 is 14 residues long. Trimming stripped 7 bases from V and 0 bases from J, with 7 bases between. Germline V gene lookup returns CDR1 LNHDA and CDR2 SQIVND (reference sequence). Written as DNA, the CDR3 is TGTGCCAGTACCAGAACCTCTGGGGCCAACGTCCTGACTTTC. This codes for CASTRTSGANVLTF.

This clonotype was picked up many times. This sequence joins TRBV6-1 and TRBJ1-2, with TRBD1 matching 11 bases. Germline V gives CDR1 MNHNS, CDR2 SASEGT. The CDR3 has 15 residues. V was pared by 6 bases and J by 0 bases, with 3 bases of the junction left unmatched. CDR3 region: CASSTGQGANYGYTF. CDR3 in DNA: TGTGCCAGCAGCACGGGACAGGGGGCTAACTATGGCTACACCTTC.

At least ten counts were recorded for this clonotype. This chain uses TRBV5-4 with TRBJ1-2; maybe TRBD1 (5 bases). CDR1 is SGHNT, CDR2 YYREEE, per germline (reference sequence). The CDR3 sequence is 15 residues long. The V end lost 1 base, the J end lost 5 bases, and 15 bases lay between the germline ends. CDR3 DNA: TGTGCCAGCAGCTTGTGGGGGACCACGGGGTATGGCTACACCTTC. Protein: CASSLWGTTGYGYTF.

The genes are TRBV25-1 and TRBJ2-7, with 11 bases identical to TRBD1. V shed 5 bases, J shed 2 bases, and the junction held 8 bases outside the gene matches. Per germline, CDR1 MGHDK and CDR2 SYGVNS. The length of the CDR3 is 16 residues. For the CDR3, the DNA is TGTGCCAGCAGTCCCCTGGGGGACAGGGGGACCTACGAGCAGTACTTC. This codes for CASSPLGDRGTYEQYF.

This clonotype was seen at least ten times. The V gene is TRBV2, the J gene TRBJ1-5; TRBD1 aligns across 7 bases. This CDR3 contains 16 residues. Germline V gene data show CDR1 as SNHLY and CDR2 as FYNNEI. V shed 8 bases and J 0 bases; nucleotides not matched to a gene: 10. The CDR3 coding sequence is TGTGCCAGCCAGTGGGGGGACAGTAATAGCAATCAGCCCCAGCATTTT. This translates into CASQWGDSNSNQPQHF.

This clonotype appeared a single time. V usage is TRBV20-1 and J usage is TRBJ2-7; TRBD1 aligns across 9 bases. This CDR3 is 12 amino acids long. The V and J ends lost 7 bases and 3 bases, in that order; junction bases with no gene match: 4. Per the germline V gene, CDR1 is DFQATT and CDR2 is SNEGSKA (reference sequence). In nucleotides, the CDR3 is TGCAGTGTTCCGGGACAGGGCTACGAGCAGTACTTC. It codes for CSVPGQGYEQYF.

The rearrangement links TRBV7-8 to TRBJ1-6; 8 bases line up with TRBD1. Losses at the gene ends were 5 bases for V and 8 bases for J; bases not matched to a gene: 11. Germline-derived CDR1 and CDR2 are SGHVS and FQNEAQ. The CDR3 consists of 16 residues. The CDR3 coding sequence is TGTGCCAGCAGCCCGACCCAGACAGGGGCCTATTCACCCCTCCACTTT. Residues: CASSPTQTGAYSPLHF.

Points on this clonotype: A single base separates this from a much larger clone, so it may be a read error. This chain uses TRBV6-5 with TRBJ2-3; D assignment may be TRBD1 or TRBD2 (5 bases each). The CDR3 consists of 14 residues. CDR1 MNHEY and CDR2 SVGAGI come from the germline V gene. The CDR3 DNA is TGTGCCAGCAGGGGACGGCCTAGCACAGATACGCGGTATTTT. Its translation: CASRGRPSTDTRYF.

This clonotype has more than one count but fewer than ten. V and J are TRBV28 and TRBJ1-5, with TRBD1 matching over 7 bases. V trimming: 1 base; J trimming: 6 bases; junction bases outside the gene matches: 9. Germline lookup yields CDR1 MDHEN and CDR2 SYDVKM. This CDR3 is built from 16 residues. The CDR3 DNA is TGTGCCAGCAGTTTATTTGGAGGGGGCGAGGGTCAGCCCCAGCATTTT. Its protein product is CASSLFGGGEGQPQHF. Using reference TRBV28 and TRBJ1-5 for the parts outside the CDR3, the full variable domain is DVKVTQSSRYLVKRTGEKVFLECVQDMDHENMFWYRQDPGLGLRLIYFSYDVKMKEKGDIPEGYSVSREKKERFSLILESASTNQTSMYLCASSLFGGGEGQPQHFGDGTRLSIL.

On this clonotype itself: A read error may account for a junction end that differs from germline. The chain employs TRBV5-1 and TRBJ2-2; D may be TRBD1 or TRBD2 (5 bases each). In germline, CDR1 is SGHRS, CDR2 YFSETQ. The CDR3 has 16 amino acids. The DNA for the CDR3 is TGCGCCGGCAGCACAACCCCGGGACGGAACACCGGGGAGCTGTTTTTT. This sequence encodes CAGSTTPGRNTGELFF.

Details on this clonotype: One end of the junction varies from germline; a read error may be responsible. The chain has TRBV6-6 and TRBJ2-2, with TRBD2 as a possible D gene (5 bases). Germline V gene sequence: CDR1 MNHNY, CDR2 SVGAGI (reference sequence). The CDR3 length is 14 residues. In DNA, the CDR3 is TGTGCCAGCAGCCTCATGGGCAGCACCGGGGAGCTGCTTTTT. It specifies CASSLMGSTGELLF.